These 32 T cell receptor beta chains share one sample of origin, sequenced in a study of a mutant IDH1 vaccine in newly diagnosed glioma. Repertoires were generated with immunoSEQ multiplex PCR, while TCRdb's copy carries only in-frame clones and drops some. The sample records fewer than 70,000 clones, just under 90% being singletons. The time point here: week 5, during vaccination. With topical imiquimod, each dose of the vaccine consisted of 300 ug of mutant IDH1 20-mer peptide. No antigen is known for these receptors. This specimen consisted of PBMCs, obtained from a glioma patient whose treatment included an IDH1 peptide vaccine. Receptors were obtained from a woman aged 40 to 55 with glioma.

This chain connects TRBV19 to TRBJ1-1; 8 bases align to TRBD1. Germline-derived CDR1 and CDR2 are LNHDA and SQIVND (reference sequence). The CDR3 is 16 residues long. V shed 3 bases and J 7 bases; nucleotides not matched to a gene: 13. The CDR3 spells CASSIGVRTGLNEAFF. In DNA form, the CDR3 reads TGTGCCAGTAGTATTGGAGTGCGGACAGGGCTTAATGAAGCTTTCTTT.

The rearrangement links TRBV18 to TRBJ1-1, with a tentative D call TRBD1 (6 bases). V dropped 6 bases and J dropped 7 bases, with 12 bases sitting between them. The CDR3 runs to 12 residues. CDR1 KGHSH and CDR2 LQKENI come from the germline V gene. The CDR3 region has the DNA TGTGCCAGCTCCCCGGACAGAAATGAAGCTTTCTTT. Translation: CASSPDRNEAFF.

V gene TRBV2 combines with J gene TRBJ2-5; unclear D gene. CDR3 size: 14 residues. Trimming cost V 11 bases and J 2 bases, with 18 bases left between them. Germline CDR1 SNHLY, CDR2 FYNNEI. The CDR3: CAPGGNPAQETQYF. For the CDR3, the DNA is TGTGCCCCAGGTGGGAACCCCGCGCAAGAGACCCAGTACTTC.

The chain couples TRBV12-5 to TRBJ2-4, with D perhaps given as TRBD1 or TRBD2 (6 bases each). Germline lookup yields CDR1 LGHNT and CDR2 FRNRAP. Trimming shortened V by 0 bases and J by 3 bases, and 18 bases separated the two germline ends. The CDR3 runs to 18 residues. The CDR3 spells CASGLVTVQGGGKNIQYF. The DNA for the CDR3 is TGTGCTAGTGGTTTGGTAACGGTACAAGGGGGAGGCAAAAACATTCAGTACTTC.

The chain has TRBV14 and TRBJ2-2, with D tentatively TRBD1 (5 bases). The germline CDR1 and CDR2 sequences are SGHDN and FVKESK. V was pared by 7 bases and J by 2 bases, with 11 bases between. This CDR3 has 14 residues. The CDR3 DNA reads as TGTGCCAGCAAACTCAGGGCTAACACCGGGGAGCTGTTTTTT. This translates into CASKLRANTGELFF.

This chain connects TRBV5-6 to TRBJ2-3; TRBD2 aligns across 8 bases. Unmatched junction bases numbered 5, after V lost 1 base and J lost 4 bases. There are 15 residues in the CDR3. Germline V lookup: CDR1 SGHDT, CDR2 YYEEEE. CDR3 region: CASSLRLGGADTQYF. CDR3 nucleotide sequence: TGTGCCAGCAGCTTGCGGCTCGGGGGGGCAGATACGCAGTATTTT.

The CDR3 region is CASSLDRGLGDIQYF. In nucleotides, the CDR3 is TGTGCCAGCAGCCTCGACAGGGGCTTGGGGGACATTCAGTACTTC. The V and J genes are TRBV6-1 and TRBJ2-4; the match to TRBD1 covers 8 bases. The CDR3 sequence is 15 residues long. CDR1 is MNHNS and CDR2 is SASEGT in the germline V gene. V shed 6 bases and J 8 bases; nucleotides not matched to a gene: 12.

This chain links TRBV5-1 with TRBJ2-7; D is possibly TRBD1 (6 bases). CDR3 size: 15 residues. V was trimmed by 8 bases and J by 3 bases, leaving 21 bases between them. CDR1 is SGHRS and CDR2 is YFSETQ in the germline V gene. The CDR3 here is CASRARDNIYYEQYF. The CDR3 nucleotides are TGCGCCAGTCGGGCCCGGGACAATATTTACTACGAGCAGTACTTC. The entire variable domain, with the rest obtained from reference TRBV5-1 and TRBJ2-7, is as follows: KAGVTQTPRYLIKTRGQQVTLSCSPISGHRSVSWYQQTPGQGLQFLFEYFSETQRNKGNFPGRFSGRQFSNSRSEMNVSTLELGDSALYLCASRARDNIYYEQYFGPGTRLTVT.

The chain uses TRBV2 and TRBJ2-1; TRBD2 is a possible D gene (5 bases). V shed 2 bases and J shed 4 bases, with 12 bases lying between them. Germline CDR1 reads SNHLY; CDR2 reads FYNNEI. The CDR3 is 15 amino acids. The DNA of the CDR3 is TGTGCCAGCAGTGAAAGGCCACTAGATTACAATGAGCAGTTCTTC. It codes for CASSERPLDYNEQFF.

The rearrangement joins TRBV6-6 to TRBJ1-1, with 9 bases identical to TRBD1. Germline V gives CDR1 MNHNY, CDR2 SVGAGI (reference sequence). CDR3 length: 16 residues. Germline trimming cut 5 bases from V and 4 bases from J; bases unmatched to any gene: 11. CDR3 DNA: TGTGCCAGCAGTCAGGGGACAGGGAGGGGCGGCACTGAAGCTTTCTTT. Amino acid sequence: CASSQGTGRGGTEAFF.

This chain uses TRBV2 with TRBJ2-7, with D tentatively TRBD1 (6 bases). CDR3 length: 12 residues. V lost 5 bases and J 10 bases, leaving 15 bases between the germline ends. The germline gives CDR1 SNHLY, CDR2 FYNNEI. The chain's CDR3 is CASSLLGTNQYF. The CDR3 region has the DNA TGTGCCAGCAGTTTGTTGGGGACAAACCAGTACTTC.

This chain uses TRBV27 with TRBJ2-3; D might be TRBD1 (6 bases). Trimming pared 6 bases from V and 6 bases from J, leaving 13 bases between. Germline V gene lookup returns CDR1 MNHEY and CDR2 SMNVEV (reference sequence). The CDR3 contains 13 residues. CDR3: CASRNRALDTQYF. CDR3 coding DNA: TGTGCCAGCAGGAACAGGGCCCTGGATACGCAGTATTTT.

This clone was observed once. The rearrangement joins TRBV4-1 to TRBJ1-5; TRBD1 matches 8 bases. From germline, CDR1 is MGHRA and CDR2 YSYEKL. V lost 1 base and J lost 2; bases outside the gene matches: 1. There are 15 residues in the CDR3. The CDR3 DNA reads as TGCGCCAGCAGCCAAGCACAGGGGGGCAATCAGCCCCAGCATTTT. This encodes CASSQAQGGNQPQHF.

A single count supports this clone. The V and J genes are TRBV5-1 and TRBJ1-2; D is uncertain. The CDR3 spans 15 residues. Trimming removed 0 bases from V and 2 bases from J, with 11 bases in between. Looked up from germline, CDR1 is SGHRS and CDR2 is YFSETQ. The CDR3 is CASSLASGANYGYTF. The DNA of the CDR3 is TGCGCCAGCAGCTTGGCCTCGGGAGCCAACTATGGCTACACCTTC.

V is TRBV7-6 and J is TRBJ1-1; D perhaps matches TRBD1 (5 bases). The CDR3 extends over 13 amino acids. Per germline, CDR1 SGHVS and CDR2 FNYEAQ. The ends were cut back, 5 bases at V and 6 bases at J, with 13 bases in the middle. The CDR3 sequence is CASSPGTFSEAFF. The CDR3 DNA is TGTGCCAGCAGCCCCGGGACTTTCTCTGAAGCTTTCTTT.

V is TRBV5-1 and J is TRBJ1-1, with D perhaps matching TRBD1 (6 bases). The CDR3 contains 14 residues. CDR1 and CDR2 from the germline V gene are SGHRS and YFSETQ. V lost 2 bases to trimming and J lost 5 bases, with 13 bases between them. The CDR3 loop is CASSFQGWWTEAFF. DNA for the CDR3: TGCGCCAGCAGCTTTCAGGGGTGGTGGACTGAAGCTTTCTTT.

The chain couples TRBV6-1 to TRBJ2-5; unclear D gene. Looked up from germline, CDR1 is MNHNS and CDR2 is SASEGT. This CDR3 region has 15 residues. V dropped 0 bases and J dropped 5 bases, with 13 bases sitting between them. This chain's CDR3 is CASSEAQGLGETQYF. The CDR3 DNA sequence: TGTGCCAGCAGTGAAGCGCAAGGTCTCGGGGAGACCCAGTACTTC.

CDR3 nucleotide sequence: TGTGCCAGCAGCTTGACTAGCGGGAGGGTCCTAGCCAAAAACATTCAGTACTTC. Its protein product is CASSLTSGRVLAKNIQYF. The rearrangement uses TRBV7-2 and TRBJ2-4; 14 bases align to TRBD2. With V trimmed by 3 bases and J by 0 bases, 4 bases remained unmatched. Germline V gene data show CDR1 as SGHTA and CDR2 as FQGNSA. The CDR3 loop spans 18 amino acids.

The gene calls are TRBV5-5 and TRBJ1-4; 7 bases line up with TRBD1. After removal of 3 bases from V and 10 bases from J, the junction contained 9 bases not matched to a gene. Looked up from germline, CDR1 is SGHKS and CDR2 is YYEKEE (reference sequence). The CDR3 covers 14 residues. In DNA form, the CDR3 reads TGTGCCAGCAGCTCTGCTTCGACAGGGAGAAAACTGTTTTTT. This translates into CASSSASTGRKLFF.

V and J are TRBV18 and TRBJ1-1; 7 positions agree with TRBD1. With V trimmed by 6 bases and J by 0 bases, 4 bases remained unmatched. The V gene's germline CDR1 is KGHSH and CDR2 LQKENI. The CDR3 loop spans 14 amino acids. The CDR3: CASSGDRVNTEAFF. The CDR3, as DNA: TGTGCCAGCTCGGGAGACAGGGTGAACACTGAAGCTTTCTTT.

The chain couples TRBV16 to TRBJ2-3; no clear D gene. The CDR3 has 13 residues. The ends were cut back, 1 base at V and 5 bases at J, with 7 bases in the middle. Per the germline V gene, CDR1 is KGHSY and CDR2 is FQNENV. The CDR3 here is CASSQWFEDTQYF. The DNA for the CDR3 is TGTGCCAGCAGCCAATGGTTCGAAGATACGCAGTATTTT.

The chain links TRBV7-9 to TRBJ1-1; 8 positions match TRBD1. The ends lost 11 bases at V and 3 bases at J; junction bases unmatched: 11. Per the germline V gene, CDR1 is SEHNR and CDR2 is FQNEAQ (reference sequence). The CDR3 runs 14 residues. DNA for the CDR3: TGTGCCGTGGTCAGGGGGCGCATGGACACTGAAGCTTTCTTT. Encoded protein: CAVVRGRMDTEAFF.

The chain employs TRBV6-5 and TRBJ2-5; 7 bases line up with TRBD2. Germline trimming cut 0 bases from V and 2 bases from J; bases unmatched to any gene: 6. The CDR3 runs to 16 residues. CDR1 is MNHEY, CDR2 SVGAGI, per germline. The CDR3 nucleotides read TGTGCCAGCAGTTACTCTGAGAAGCGGGGACAAGAGACCCAGTACTTC. This gives the protein CASSYSEKRGQETQYF.

The J gene is TRBJ2-1, the V gene TRBV6-5, with D uncertain. Looked up from germline, CDR1 is MNHEY and CDR2 is SVGAGI. The CDR3 loop spans 14 amino acids. Trimming stripped 6 bases from V and 7 bases from J, with 16 bases between. The CDR3 region is CASRGNAGPNEQFF. CDR3 nucleotide sequence: TGTGCCAGCAGGGGCAATGCCGGTCCAAATGAGCAGTTCTTC.

In its sample, this clone was seen a few times. The CDR3 sequence: CASSSGQGFPNTEAFF. The CDR3 nucleotides are TGTGCCAGCAGCTCCGGACAGGGTTTTCCGAACACTGAAGCTTTCTTT. This sequence joins TRBV7-6 and TRBJ1-1; TRBD1 agrees at 8 bases. V dropped 4 bases and J dropped 1; count of bases not matched to a gene: 8. The CDR3 sequence is 16 residues long. Germline assignment: CDR1 SGHVS and CDR2 FNYEAQ.

This chain connects TRBV5-1 to TRBJ1-4; D is unresolved. Germline V gene data show CDR1 as SGHRS and CDR2 as YFSETQ. With 0 bases removed from V and 3 bases from J, the gap between germline ends came to 12 bases. The CDR3 runs 16 residues. CDR3 amino acids: CASSLGHTNPNEKLFF. The CDR3 region has the DNA TGCGCCAGCAGCTTGGGGCACACCAACCCTAATGAAAAACTGTTTTTT. The whole variable domain, filled in from reference TRBV5-1 and TRBJ1-4, reads KAGVTQTPRYLIKTRGQQVTLSCSPISGHRSVSWYQQTPGQGLQFLFEYFSETQRNKGNFPGRFSGRQFSNSRSEMNVSTLELGDSALYLCASSLGHTNPNEKLFFGSGTQLSVL.

The chain links TRBV9 to TRBJ2-7, with D unresolved. The CDR3 spans 13 residues. The germline V and J ends were trimmed by 3 bases and 5 bases, with 12 bases remaining between them. Looked up from germline, CDR1 is SGDLS and CDR2 is YYNGEE. CDR3 nucleotide sequence: TGTGCCAGCAGCGCCTATCTCCGGGACGAGCAGTACTTC. Translating gives CASSAYLRDEQYF. Full variable domain (rest looked up from reference TRBV9 and TRBJ2-7): DSGVTQTPKHLITATGQRVTLRCSPRSGDLSVYWYQQSLDQGLQFLIQYYNGEERAKGNILERFSAQQFPDLHSELNLSSLELGDSALYFCASSAYLRDEQYFGPGTRLTVT.

This chain connects TRBV27 to TRBJ2-7; 11 nucleotides line up with TRBD2. Germline assignment: CDR1 MNHEY and CDR2 SMNVEV (reference sequence). The CDR3 length is 13 residues. V lost 10 bases and J lost 2; bases outside the gene matches: 4. The CDR3 bases are TGTGCCAAAGGGACTAGCGGTCCCTACGAGCAGTACTTC. This gives the protein CAKGTSGPYEQYF.

This clone has just one count. The rearrangement joins TRBV7-9 to TRBJ2-1; D assignment may be TRBD1 or TRBD2 (5 bases each). The CDR3 consists of 13 residues. V was pared by 5 bases and J by 8 bases, with 13 bases between. Per the germline V gene, CDR1 is SEHNR and CDR2 is FQNEAQ (reference sequence). This chain's CDR3 is CASSPARGDEQFF. The CDR3 DNA follows: TGTGCCAGCAGCCCCGCCCGGGGCGATGAGCAGTTCTTC. The full variable domain, completed using reference TRBV7-9 and TRBJ2-1, is DTGVSQNPRHKITKRGQNVTFRCDPISEHNRLYWYRQTLGQGPEFLTYFQNEAQLEKSRLLSDRFSAERPKGSFSTLEIQRTEQGDSAMYLCASSPARGDEQFFGPGTRLTVL.

In its sample, this clone was seen once. V is TRBV5-4 and J is TRBJ1-2, with a weak D call TRBD1 (5 bases). The ends were cut back, 4 bases at V and 0 bases at J, with 13 bases in the middle. CDR1 and CDR2 (germline): SGHNT, YYREEE (reference sequence). The CDR3 is made up of 15 amino acids. The CDR3 sequence is CASSPKGQTNYGYTF. In DNA form, the CDR3 reads TGTGCCAGCAGCCCGAAGGGGCAGACTAACTATGGCTACACCTTC. The full variable domain, with the rest looked up from reference TRBV5-4 and TRBJ1-2, is ETGVTQSPTHLIKTRGQQVTLRCSSQSGHNTVSWYQQALGQGPQFIFQYYREEENGRGNFPPRFSGLQFPNYSSELNVNALELDDSALYLCASSPKGQTNYGYTFGSGTRLTVV.

V gene TRBV12-5 combines with J gene TRBJ1-1; D perhaps matches TRBD1 (5 bases). Germline-derived CDR1 and CDR2 are LGHNT and FRNRAP. The CDR3 extends over 14 amino acids. V was clipped by 6 bases and J by 4 bases, with 15 bases between them. The CDR3 reads CASGPGDGTTEAFF. The CDR3 nucleotides are TGTGCTAGTGGCCCCGGGGACGGGACCACTGAAGCTTTCTTT.

This chain connects TRBV7-9 to TRBJ2-7; weak D call: TRBD1 (6 bases). The germline V and J ends were trimmed by 3 bases and 0 bases, with 9 bases remaining between them. The germline gives CDR1 SEHNR, CDR2 FQNEAQ (reference sequence). The CDR3 is 14 residues long. The CDR3 loop reads CASSFRQDSYEQYF. CDR3 nucleotide sequence: TGTGCCAGCAGCTTCCGACAGGACTCCTACGAGCAGTACTTC.